A selection of T cell receptor beta chains follows, all from one sample in a study of patients and donors after allogeneic stem cell transplantation. TCRdb reanalysed the RT-PCR reads using MiXCR and keeps one entry per CDR3 protein. The sample yields about 230,000 distinct CDR3 sequences, around 14% seen once. The sample comprised blood, either unsorted or a sorted T cell fraction (not recorded which). The origin of the receptors is a human donor who was either an allogeneic HSCT recipient or a stem cell or donor lymphocyte infusion donor (not recorded which). It is not recorded whose cells these are; they may come from a transplant donor. The CDR3 runs from the conserved cysteine through the conserved F or W. A D gene is named only where the DNA matches it firmly. The size field is filled for only some rows; it gives once, few, many or a size class.

d_call	v_call	j_call	clone_size	cdr3_nt	cdr3_aa
.	TRBV5-1	TRBJ1-2	many	TGCGCCAGCAGCTTGGCGGCAGAGACCTATGGCTACACCTTC	CASSLAAETYGYTF
.	TRBV29-1	TRBJ1-5	many	TGCAGCGTTGGCGGGGGGCGTCAGCCCCAGCATTTT	CSVGGGRQPQHF
TRBD2	TRBV5-1	TRBJ2-3	.	TGCGCCAGCAGCTTACTAGCGAGACCAACAGATACGCAGTATTTT	CASSLLARPTDTQYF
TRBD1	TRBV7-2	TRBJ1-3	few	TGTGCCAGCAGCTTAGCGACAGGGGCTGGAAACACCATATATTTT	CASSLATGAGNTIYF
.	TRBV7-2	TRBJ2-5	few	TGTGCCAGCAGCTCCTCCGGGACGCCCCTGACCCAGTACTTC	CASSSSGTPLTQYF
.	TRBV30	TRBJ1-2	.	TGTGCCTGGACCTACTCCGGGGACCAACGTGGCTACACCTTC	CAWTYSGDQRGYTF
.	TRBV15	TRBJ1-5	many	TGTGCCACCAGCAGAGAGGTGGGGGGGCCAGGGGTTGGTCAGCCCCAGCATTTT	CATSREVGGPGVGQPQHF
TRBD1	TRBV13	TRBJ2-1	.	TGTGCCAGCAGCGGGGGGACAGGGTCCAACAATGAGCAGTTCTTC	CASSGGTGSNNEQFF
.	TRBV6-2/TRBV6-3	TRBJ2-7	.	TGTGCCAGCAGAAACCGCCGGGACACTATATACGAGCAGTACTTC	CASRNRRDTIYEQYF
.	TRBV5-5	TRBJ2-3	.	TGTGCCAGCAGCTTGGATGGGGCGAGCACAGATACGCAGTATTTT	CASSLDGASTDTQYF
TRBD1	TRBV5-1	TRBJ2-1	few	TGCGCCAGCAGCTATGGTGGAGACAGGGGGCGCAATGAGCAGTTCTTC	CASSYGGDRGRNEQFF
.	TRBV20-1	TRBJ2-3	few	TGCAGTGCTCGGGAGAGCCCTAGAGATACGCAGTATTTT	CSARESPRDTQYF
.	TRBV7-2	TRBJ1-2	.	TGTGCCAGCAGCTCCTCGGTCTATGGCTACACCTTC	CASSSSVYGYTF
TRBD2	TRBV24-1	TRBJ2-1	many	TGTGCCACCAGTGATTCCCCCGGGCCGGGGGGGTACCACAATGAGCAGTTCTTC	CATSDSPGPGGYHNEQFF
TRBD2	TRBV20-1	TRBJ2-3	many	TGCAGTGCTAGGACTAGCGGGAGGGGAGATACGCAGTATTTT	CSARTSGRGDTQYF
TRBD2	TRBV3-1	TRBJ2-2	few	TGTGCCAGCAGCCAAGTCTCTTTTGGACTAGAGGGCACCGGGGAGCTGTTTTTT	CASSQVSFGLEGTGELFF
.	TRBV6-6	TRBJ2-7	.	TGTGCCAGCAAGCAGGGGAGCGCCCACGAGCAGTACTTC	CASKQGSAHEQYF
.	TRBV6-2/TRBV6-3	TRBJ2-7	.	TGTGCCAGCACTGTGAGCTCACTCTCCTACGAGCAGTACTTC	CASTVSSLSYEQYF
TRBD1	TRBV12-3/TRBV12-4	TRBJ1-4	many	TGTGCCAGCAGTCGGACAGGCCCGGGCGAAAAACTGTTTTTT	CASSRTGPGEKLFF
TRBD2	TRBV10-3	TRBJ2-1	.	TGTGCCATCAGGGGTAGCGGGAGTTTCGTCGACAATGAGCAGTTCTTC	CAIRGSGSFVDNEQFF
TRBD2	TRBV20-1	TRBJ2-2	.	TGCAGTGCTATCCGGACCGGGAGGGCCAGCACCGGGGAGCTGTTTTTT	CSAIRTGRASTGELFF
TRBD2	TRBV11-3	TRBJ2-1	.	TGTGCCAGCAGCTTAGATTCGGCTAGCGGGAGGGGGCAGTTCTTC	CASSLDSASGRGQFF
.	TRBV19	TRBJ1-3	.	TGTGCCAGTAGTAGAACCACCCCGCAGGGTGGAAACACCATATATTTT	CASSRTTPQGGNTIYF
.	TRBV3-1	TRBJ2-3	.	TGTGCCAGCAGCCAACTTGCCGGGCGGGGTACGCAGTATTTT	CASSQLAGRGTQYF
.	TRBV20-1	TRBJ1-4	many	TGCAGTGCGAGTAAGAATGAAAAACTGTTTTTT	CSASKNEKLFF
.	TRBV7-2	TRBJ2-1	few	TGTGCCAGCAGCTTAGGGGTAGGGTCCTACAATGAGCAGTTCTTC	CASSLGVGSYNEQFF
TRBD2	TRBV9	TRBJ2-1	many	TGTGCCAGCAGCGGGGGGAAGGGACTAGCGGGTCCCGTTTCCTACAATGAGCAGTTCTTC	CASSGGKGLAGPVSYNEQFF
.	TRBV5-6	TRBJ2-2	many	TGTGCCAGCAGCTCTCTCACCCCCGGGGAGCTGTTTTTT	CASSSLTPGELFF
.	TRBV4-1	TRBJ1-2	.	TGCGCCAGCAGCCAAGATCCCGGGAACAACTATGGCTACACCTTC	CASSQDPGNNYGYTF
.	TRBV7-9	TRBJ1-6	few	TGTGCCAGCAGCTTAGAGGCTCAGGGTTATTCACCCCTCCACTTT	CASSLEAQGYSPLHF
TRBD1	TRBV25-1	TRBJ2-7	.	TGTGCCAGCACCGCGGACAGGATTTCCTACGAGCAGTACTTC	CASTADRISYEQYF
TRBD2	TRBV13	TRBJ2-1	many	TGTGCCAGCAGCTTAGGCTCCCTAGCGGGGTACAATGAGCAGTTCTTC	CASSLGSLAGYNEQFF
.	TRBV6-1	TRBJ2-7	.	TGTGCCAGCCGGGCTCAACCGCGGGGATCCTACGAGCAGTACTTC	CASRAQPRGSYEQYF
.	TRBV12-3/TRBV12-4	TRBJ1-3	.	TGTGCCAGCAGTTTCGGTCACTCTGGAAACACCATATATTTT	CASSFGHSGNTIYF
.	TRBV7-3	TRBJ1-1	few	TGTGCCAGCAGCCCACGGAATGACGGCTCAAAAGCTTTCTTT	CASSPRNDGSKAFF
.	TRBV11-3	TRBJ2-7	.	TGTGCCAGCAGCCCCAGCCCAGGGGCCCCCTACGAGCAGTACTTC	CASSPSPGAPYEQYF
.	TRBV4-2	TRBJ1-1	.	TGTGCCAGCAGCCAAGGGGAGTCGGGGACCGAGGAAGCTTTCTTT	CASSQGESGTEEAFF
TRBD1	TRBV7-8	TRBJ2-1	few	TGTGCCAGCAGCGTAGAGGGGACAGGGGGCAATGCTGAGCAGTTCTTC	CASSVEGTGGNAEQFF
.	TRBV19	TRBJ1-1	.	TGTGCCAGTAGTATGGGGGGAGGCACTGAAGCTTTCTTT	CASSMGGGTEAFF
TRBD1	TRBV6-5	TRBJ1-3	.	TGTGCCAGCAGTTACACGGGACAGGACGAAAACACCATATATTTT	CASSYTGQDENTIYF
.	TRBV4-1	TRBJ2-3	.	TGCGCCAGCAGCGGTGGGCTCCGGGATACGCAGTATTTT	CASSGGLRDTQYF
.	TRBV19	TRBJ2-5	.	TGTGCCAGTAGTACCCCAGGGATTGGGCAAGAGACCCAGTACTTC	CASSTPGIGQETQYF
.	TRBV6-1	TRBJ1-2	.	TGTGCCAGCAGCAAAGCGGGGCTCGGCTATGGCTACACCTTC	CASSKAGLGYGYTF
.	TRBV5-1	TRBJ2-5	many	TGCGCCAGCAGCTTGGCAGCTATGCGGCAAGAGACCCAGTACTTC	CASSLAAMRQETQYF
TRBD2	TRBV7-2	TRBJ2-5	.	TGTGCCAGCAGCTACGGACTAGCGGGGGGGCCGGGGGAGACCCAGTACTTC	CASSYGLAGGPGETQYF
.	TRBV7-2	TRBJ2-7	.	TGTGCCAGCAGCCCAGCTAGCGAGCAGTACTTC	CASSPASEQYF
.	TRBV27	TRBJ1-2	medium-sized	TGTGCCAGCAGTTTTGAGGGAAACTATGGCTACACCTTC	CASSFEGNYGYTF
TRBD2	TRBV30	TRBJ2-1	.	TGTGCCTGGAGTTCAATGACTAGCGGGGTGGTAACCTACAATGAGCAGTTCTTC	CAWSSMTSGVVTYNEQFF
TRBD1	TRBV15	TRBJ2-3	few	TGTGCCACCGGACAGGGTTACACAGATACGCAGTATTTT	CATGQGYTDTQYF
TRBD2	TRBV19	TRBJ2-3	few	TGTGCCAGTAGTATAGATCCGGGGGGAACCACAGATACGCAGTATTTT	CASSIDPGGTTDTQYF
.	TRBV11-3	TRBJ2-2	.	TGTGCCAGCAGCTTAGGGCCCATGTCCGGGGAGCTGTTTTTT	CASSLGPMSGELFF
.	TRBV27	TRBJ1-5	.	TGTGCCAGCAGTTTTACCCCCAGGGAGAATCAGCCCCAGCATTTT	CASSFTPRENQPQHF
TRBD1	TRBV7-9	TRBJ2-1	.	TGTGCCAGCAGCTTTACAGGGGGATCCTACAATGAGCAGTTCTTC	CASSFTGGSYNEQFF
.	TRBV5-1	TRBJ2-7	few	TGCGCCAGCATGACTGTGGGGTCGACTAGAGGCGAGCAGTACTTC	CASMTVGSTRGEQYF
.	TRBV7-2	TRBJ2-5	few	TGTGCCAGCGAGCCGGGGGGCCCGGAGACCCAGTACTTC	CASEPGGPETQYF
.	TRBV5-1	TRBJ1-2	many	TGCGCCAGCAGCTTGGGGACCCGGGATGGCTACACCTTC	CASSLGTRDGYTF
TRBD1	TRBV9	TRBJ2-5	.	TGTGCCAGCAGCGTATCGGCCCGGACAGGGGGCGCAGAGACCCAGTACTTC	CASSVSARTGGAETQYF
.	TRBV9	TRBJ1-1	many	TGTGCCAGCAGCGAGACCCCTAACACTGAAGCTTTCTTT	CASSETPNTEAFF
TRBD1	TRBV5-8	TRBJ2-7	few	TGTGCCAGCAGCTTGTGGACAGGGAGGAGCTACGAGCAGTACTTC	CASSLWTGRSYEQYF